The 23 T cell receptor beta chains below all came from one sample that was sequenced in a study of CXCR3-negative and CXCR3-positive naive CD8 T cells. The TRB libraries of cDNA were built by UMI-labeled 5' RACE. One entry per CDR3 protein, without DNA, is what TCRdb gives after re-calling the 5' RACE reads. The listing contains some 45,000 distinct CDR3 sequences. Specimen: naive CXCR3- CD8+ T cells from blood. Subset of the sample: CD45RO-CCR7+CD27+CD95- naive CD8+ T cells lacking CXCR3 (TNR3-). The receptors were sampled from a human donor in good health. Some clones in this sample may be carry-over from other donors' samples.

The V gene is TRBV6-2 or TRBV6-3, the J gene TRBJ2-2. The CDR3 spans 15 residues. Per the germline V gene, CDR1 is MNHEY and CDR2 is SVGEGT. The CDR3 sequence: CASSYSAENTGELFF.

This chain links TRBV2 with TRBJ2-7; TCRdb's D call, TRBD2, is unchecked because there is no DNA. The CDR3 is 17 amino acids. CDR1 is SNHLY and CDR2 is FYNNEI in the germline V gene. CDR3 in amino acids: CPSSDKTSGMEGREQYF. Looking up the rest from reference TRBV2 and TRBJ2-7 gives the full variable domain: EPEVTQTPSHQVTQMGQEVILRCVPISNHLYFYWYRQILGQKVEFLVSFYNNEISEKSEIFDDQFSVERPDGSNFTLKIRSTKLEDSAMYFCPSSDKTSGMEGREQYFGPGTRLTVT.

The genes are TRBV29-1 and TRBJ2-7; TCRdb names TRBD1, which stays unverified in the absence of DNA. There are 12 residues in the CDR3. Germline CDR1 SQVTM, CDR2 ANQGSEA. CDR3: CSVAPGSYEQYF.

The CDR3 sequence: CASSLGTLGEQYF. V usage is TRBV14 and J usage is TRBJ2-7; as DNA is missing, the TRBD1 call by TCRdb cannot be tested. Germline V lookup: CDR1 SGHDN, CDR2 FVKESK. CDR3 length equals 13 residues.

The rearrangement uses TRBV10-3 and TRBJ2-1; no DNA is available, so the TRBD2 call from TCRdb remains unchecked. Germline CDR1 reads ENHRY; CDR2 reads SYGVKD. CDR3 length equals 15 residues. CDR3: CATIELAGAINEQFF.

The V and J genes are TRBV10-3 and TRBJ2-7. The CDR3 is made up of 12 amino acids. Germline V gene sequence: CDR1 ENHRY, CDR2 SYGVKD. CDR3 residues: CAVGRSSYEQYF.

The V call is TRBV10-2, the J call TRBJ2-3. The CDR3 has 15 amino acids. The germline V gene encodes CDR1 WSHSY and CDR2 SAAADI. The CDR3 sequence: CASRQGWKGTDTQYF.

V is TRBV28 and J is TRBJ2-5. Germline CDR1 and CDR2: MDHEN and SYDVKM. The CDR3 loop spans 14 amino acids. The CDR3 loop reads CASSRTESQETQYF.

The chain joins TRBV29-1 to TRBJ2-1. Germline V gene data show CDR1 as SQVTM and CDR2 as ANQGSEA. This CDR3 is built from 12 residues. The CDR3 sequence is CSVEDTMDEQFF.

V is TRBV7-9 and J is TRBJ2-7; the D gene TCRdb calls, TRBD1, cannot be checked with no DNA. CDR3 length: 15 amino acids. The germline CDR1 and CDR2 sequences are SEHNR and FQNEAQ (reference sequence). The CDR3 is CASSFVADRGSEQYF.

CDR3 sequence: CASTGQSYEQYF. V gene TRBV6-6 combines with J gene TRBJ2-7; the TCRdb D gene call, TRBD1, has no DNA to confirm it. This CDR3 has 12 residues. The germline CDR1 and CDR2 sequences are MNHNY and SVGAGI (reference sequence).

CDR3 sequence: CASSTRPRGAGELFF. This chain uses TRBV11-3 with TRBJ2-2; the TRBD1 assignment by TCRdb is unverifiable without DNA. Germline loops: CDR1 SGHNT, CDR2 YENEEA. This CDR3 has 15 residues.

This chain links TRBV4-1 with TRBJ1-5; TCRdb designates TRBD1, a call that cannot be tested without DNA. This CDR3 has 17 amino acids. CDR1 MGHRA and CDR2 YSYEKL come from the germline V gene. CDR3 residues: CASSHASGTRNNQPQHF.

This chain joins TRBV19 and TRBJ2-1; no DNA is available, so the TRBD2 call from TCRdb remains unchecked. Germline V lookup: CDR1 LNHDA, CDR2 SQIVND (reference sequence). This CDR3 has 17 amino acids. CDR3 region: CASSRATSGRAYNEQFF.

This chain uses TRBV29-1 with TRBJ2-7; TCRdb's assignment of TRBD2 cannot be checked, as there is no DNA. This CDR3 is 13 amino acids long. The germline gives CDR1 SQVTM, CDR2 ANQGSEA. The CDR3 loop reads CSARLAVSYEQYF.

This chain uses TRBV7-9 with TRBJ2-7; TCRdb picks TRBD2, but there is no DNA to check that call. Germline assignment: CDR1 SEHNR and CDR2 FQNEAQ (reference sequence). This CDR3 has 15 residues. CDR3 sequence reads: CASSLGRTLGPEQYF.

V gene TRBV28 combines with J gene TRBJ1-5. The CDR3 sequence is 14 residues long. Germline CDR1 and CDR2: MDHEN and SYDVKM. This CDR3 is CASSFGQGNQPQHF.

J is TRBJ1-1 and V is TRBV7-9; TCRdb's D call, TRBD1, is unchecked because there is no DNA. Germline CDR1 is SEHNR and CDR2 is FQNEAQ (reference sequence). The CDR3 loop spans 14 amino acids. The CDR3 region is CASSSGTANPEAFF.

J is TRBJ2-7 and V is TRBV28; TCRdb gives TRBD2 as the D gene, but with no DNA this cannot be confirmed. Germline-derived CDR1 and CDR2 are MDHEN and SYDVKM. This CDR3 is built from 14 residues. The CDR3 is CASTPSVGDYEQYF.

The CDR3 protein is CASTIGTDYNEQFF. This sequence joins TRBV7-9 and TRBJ2-1. Germline V gene sequence: CDR1 SEHNR, CDR2 FQNEAQ (reference sequence). The CDR3 consists of 14 residues.

The CDR3: CASSSRTGGHQPQHF. V gene TRBV12-3 or TRBV12-4 combines with J gene TRBJ1-5; lacking DNA, the TRBD1 call made by TCRdb goes unchecked. CDR3 length: 15 amino acids.

The chain joins TRBV29-1 to TRBJ1-1; TCRdb names TRBD1, which stays unverified in the absence of DNA. Germline V gene sequence: CDR1 SQVTM, CDR2 ANQGSEA. This CDR3 contains 11 residues. CDR3 sequence: CSVDLPGEAFF.

The chain couples TRBV29-1 to TRBJ2-5; TCRdb proposes TRBD2, but this gene call is untestable without DNA. This CDR3 spans 16 amino acids. Germline-derived CDR1 and CDR2 are SQVTM and ANQGSEA. CDR3 residues: CSVGIIGLAVQETQYF.